This T cell receptor (beta chain) was recovered during a study of blood T cell repertoires in COVID-19. Participants, about 18 to 100 years old, spanned 24 US areas. Before being deemed recovered, Cohort 3 donors had two negative PCRs, clearance, or symptom resolution. The germline V gene encodes CDR1 MNHEY and CDR2 SMNVEV (reference sequence). Germline trimming cut 5 bases from V and 4 bases from J; bases unmatched to any gene: 9. The length of the CDR3 is 17 residues. In the original workflow: Researchers report that nucleated cell counts were estimated from reference gene primer amplification. Assay: immunoSEQ multiplex PCR; the TCRdb copy retains only in-frame clones and omits some. V and J calls and clone size are given by that table; D and trimming were obtained from the DNA. The sample holds roughly 150,000 clones, 78% seen once.

The sequenced material came from PBMCs or T cells enriched from blood (not recorded which). The chain carries TRBV27 and TRBJ1-6; 9 bases align to TRBD1. This TCR derives from a woman in her fifties or sixties who had recovered from COVID-19. The CDR3 DNA sequence: TGTGCCAGCAGTGTCCGTTCCGGACAGGGGTATAATTCACCCCTCCACTTT. Amino acids: CASSVRSGQGYNSPLHF.